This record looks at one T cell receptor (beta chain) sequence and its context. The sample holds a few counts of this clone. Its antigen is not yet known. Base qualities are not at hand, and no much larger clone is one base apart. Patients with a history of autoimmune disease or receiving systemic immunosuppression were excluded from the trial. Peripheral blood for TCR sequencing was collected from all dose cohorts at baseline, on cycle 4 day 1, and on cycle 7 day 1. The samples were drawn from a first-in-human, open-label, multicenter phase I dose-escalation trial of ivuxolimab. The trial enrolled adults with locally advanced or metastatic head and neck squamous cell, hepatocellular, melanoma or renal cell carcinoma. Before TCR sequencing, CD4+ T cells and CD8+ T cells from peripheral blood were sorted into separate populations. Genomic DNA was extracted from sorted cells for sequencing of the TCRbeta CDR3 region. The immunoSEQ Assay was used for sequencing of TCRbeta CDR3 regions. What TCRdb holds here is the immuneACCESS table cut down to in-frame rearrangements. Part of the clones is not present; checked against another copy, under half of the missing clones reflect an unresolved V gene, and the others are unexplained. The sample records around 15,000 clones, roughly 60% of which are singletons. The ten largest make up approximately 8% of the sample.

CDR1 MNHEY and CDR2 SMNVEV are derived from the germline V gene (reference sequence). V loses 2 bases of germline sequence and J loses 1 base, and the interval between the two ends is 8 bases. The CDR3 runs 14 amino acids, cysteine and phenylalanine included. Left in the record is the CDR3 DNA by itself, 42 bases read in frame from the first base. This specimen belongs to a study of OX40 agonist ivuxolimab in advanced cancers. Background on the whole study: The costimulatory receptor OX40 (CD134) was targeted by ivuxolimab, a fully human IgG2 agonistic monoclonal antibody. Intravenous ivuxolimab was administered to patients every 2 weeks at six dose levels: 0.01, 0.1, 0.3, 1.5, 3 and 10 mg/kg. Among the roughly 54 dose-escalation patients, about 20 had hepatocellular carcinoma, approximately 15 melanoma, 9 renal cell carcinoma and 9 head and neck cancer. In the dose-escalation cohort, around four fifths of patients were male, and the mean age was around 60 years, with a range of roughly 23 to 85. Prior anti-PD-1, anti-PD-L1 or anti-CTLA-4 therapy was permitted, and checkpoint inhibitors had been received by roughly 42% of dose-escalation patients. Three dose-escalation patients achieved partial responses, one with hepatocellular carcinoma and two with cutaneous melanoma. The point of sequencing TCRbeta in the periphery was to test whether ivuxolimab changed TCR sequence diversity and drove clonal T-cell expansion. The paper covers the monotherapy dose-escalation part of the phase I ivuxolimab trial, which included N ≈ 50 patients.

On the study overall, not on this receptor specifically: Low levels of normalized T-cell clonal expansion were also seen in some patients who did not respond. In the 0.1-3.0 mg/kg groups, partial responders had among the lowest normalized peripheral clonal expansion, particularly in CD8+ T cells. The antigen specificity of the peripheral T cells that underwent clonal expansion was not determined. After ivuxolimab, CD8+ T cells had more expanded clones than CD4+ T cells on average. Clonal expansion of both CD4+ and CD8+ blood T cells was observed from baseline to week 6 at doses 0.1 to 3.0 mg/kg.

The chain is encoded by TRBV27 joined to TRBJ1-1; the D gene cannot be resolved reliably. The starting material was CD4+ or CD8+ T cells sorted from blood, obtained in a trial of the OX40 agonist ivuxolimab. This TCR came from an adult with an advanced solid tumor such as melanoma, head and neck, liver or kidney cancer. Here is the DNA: TGTGCCAGCAGTTTACAACCGACGAACACTGAAGCTTTCTTT. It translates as CASSLQPTNTEAFF.